These 27 T cell receptor beta chains were all obtained from the same sample, sequenced in a study of OX40 agonist ivuxolimab in advanced cancers. Profiling relied on immunoSEQ multiplex PCR, and the TCRdb table lists in-frame clones only, not all of them. The data show about 76,000 clones, with around nine tenths seen just once and roughly 13% held by the top ten. This material consisted of CD4+ or CD8+ T cells sorted from blood, taken in a trial of the OX40 agonist ivuxolimab. These receptors all come from an adult with an advanced solid tumor such as melanoma, head and neck, liver or kidney cancer.

This sequence joins TRBV4-2 and TRBJ1-1, with D tentatively TRBD1 (5 bases). Trimming stripped 1 base from V and 1 base from J, with 16 bases between. The CDR3 sequence is 17 residues long. Looked up from germline, CDR1 is LGHNA and CDR2 is YNFKEQ. For the CDR3, the DNA is TGTGCCAGCAGCCAAGGGGGCGCCGGGGGATGGAACACTGAAGCTTTCTTT. It translates to CASSQGGAGGWNTEAFF.

The V call is TRBV7-2, the J call TRBJ2-7, with 12 bases aligning to TRBD2. This CDR3 is 16 amino acids long. The V and J ends lost 2 bases and 3 bases, in that order; junction bases with no gene match: 5. CDR1 is SGHTA, CDR2 FQGNSA, per germline. Here the CDR3 DNA reads TGTGCCAGCAGCTTATGGACTAGCGGGATTCACTACGAGCAGTACTTC. Amino acid sequence: CASSLWTSGIHYEQYF.

This clone was recorded only once. The rearrangement links TRBV2 to TRBJ1-1; no definite D call. CDR1 SNHLY and CDR2 FYNNEI come from the germline V gene. V was trimmed by 6 bases and J by 0 bases, leaving 8 bases between them. This CDR3 has 13 amino acids. The CDR3 nucleotides are TGTGCCAGCAGGGGTCAGGTGAACACTGAAGCTTTCTTT. It translates to CASRGQVNTEAFF.

The chain links TRBV4-1 to TRBJ1-4; D perhaps matches TRBD1 (5 bases). The CDR3 is made up of 15 amino acids. Germline V gene sequence: CDR1 MGHRA, CDR2 YSYEKL. Trimming took 2 bases from V and 4 from J, leaving 11 bases between them. CDR3 amino acids: CASSQPGRVNEKLFF. CDR3 nucleotides: TGCGCCAGCAGCCAACCGGGACGGGTTAATGAAAAACTGTTTTTT.

V usage is TRBV27 and J usage is TRBJ2-7; 8 bases fit TRBD1. Germline V gives CDR1 MNHEY, CDR2 SMNVEV (reference sequence). J was trimmed by 2 bases and V by 0 bases; bases with no gene match: 6. The CDR3 runs 16 residues. The CDR3 DNA follows: TGTGCCAGCAGTTTATCGGTTTGGGACAGGCCCTACGAGCAGTACTTC. Protein sequence: CASSLSVWDRPYEQYF.

This chain uses TRBV18 with TRBJ2-7, with D perhaps matching TRBD1 (5 bases). This CDR3 region has 14 residues. The V end was cut by 3 bases, the J end by 7 bases, with 16 bases between. Looked up from germline, CDR1 is KGHSH and CDR2 is LQKENI. CDR3 protein: CASSPPQGEGEQYF. As DNA, the CDR3 is TGTGCCAGCTCACCCCCTCAGGGTGAAGGGGAGCAGTACTTC.

This rearrangement joins TRBV14 to TRBJ1-2; D is ambiguous. CDR1 and CDR2 (germline): SGHDN, FVKESK. V was pared by 2 bases and J by 5 bases, with 9 bases between. The CDR3 is made up of 13 amino acids. In nucleotides, the CDR3 is TGTGCCAGCAGCCAATTTGAAAGATATGGCTACACCTTC. Protein: CASSQFERYGYTF.

The chain recombines TRBV6-1 with TRBJ1-1, with D possibly being TRBD1 (5 bases). The V and J ends lost 2 bases and 5 bases respectively, with 9 bases between them. CDR3 length: 13 amino acids. CDR1 MNHNS and CDR2 SASEGT come from the germline V gene. The CDR3 bases are TGTGCCAGCAGTGAATATGGGGGGACTGAAGCTTTCTTT. Its translation is CASSEYGGTEAFF.

V is TRBV6-5 and J is TRBJ2-5; no firm D call. Germline V gives CDR1 MNHEY, CDR2 SVGAGI. Trimming took off 0 bases at V and 9 bases at J, with 17 bases between the two ends. The CDR3 extends over 15 amino acids. CDR3 sequence (DNA): TGTGCCAGCAGTTACTCGAGGACCGGTCTTGTGGCCCAGTACTTC. This translates into CASSYSRTGLVAQYF.

J is TRBJ2-3 and V is TRBV15; D possibly corresponds to TRBD2 (6 bases). This CDR3 is 17 amino acids long. From germline, CDR1 is LNHNV and CDR2 YYDKDF (reference sequence). V was shortened by 3 bases and J by 0 bases, with 16 bases between the two germline ends. The DNA for the CDR3 is TGTGCCACCAGCAGGTCCCTTGGCGGGACTAGCACAGATACGCAGTATTTT. Protein sequence: CATSRSLGGTSTDTQYF. The whole variable domain, remainder taken from reference TRBV15 and TRBJ2-3, is DAMVIQNPRYQVTQFGKPVTLSCSQTLNHNVMYWYQQKSSQAPKLLFHYYDKDFNNEADTPDNFQSRRPNTSFCFLDIRSPGLGDTAMYLCATSRSLGGTSTDTQYFGPGTRLTVL.

The chain combines TRBV4-1 with TRBJ2-7; TRBD2 matches at 10 bases. Germline assignment: CDR1 MGHRA and CDR2 YSYEKL. The length of the CDR3 is 16 residues. Germline trimming cut 1 base from V and 0 bases from J; bases unmatched to any gene: 3. Here the CDR3 reads CASSQVTSGYSYEQYF. The CDR3 DNA reads as TGCGCCAGCAGCCAAGTGACTAGCGGGTACTCCTACGAGCAGTACTTC.

The sample holds one count of this clone. V gene TRBV7-2 combines with J gene TRBJ1-4; 10 nucleotides align to TRBD1. Germline V gene sequence: CDR1 SGHTA, CDR2 FQGNSA. The CDR3 spans 15 residues. V shed 1 base and J 6 bases; nucleotides not matched to a gene: 2. The CDR3 region is CASSLVGTGDEKLFF. The CDR3 DNA sequence: TGTGCCAGCAGCTTAGTTGGGACAGGGGATGAAAAACTGTTTTTT.

The V and J genes are TRBV7-8 and TRBJ2-3; D is uncertain. V dropped 2 bases and J dropped 4 bases, with 13 bases sitting between them. Germline CDR1 is SGHVS and CDR2 is FQNEAQ. The CDR3 contains 15 residues. CDR3 loop: CASSLSRSLADTQYF. For the CDR3, the DNA is TGTGCCAGCAGCTTAAGCCGCTCCTTAGCAGATACGCAGTATTTT. The full variable domain, completed using reference TRBV7-8 and TRBJ2-3, is GAGVSQSPRYKVAKRGQDVALRCDPISGHVSLFWYQQALGQGPEFLTYFQNEAQLDKSGLPSDRFFAERPEGSVSTLKIQRTQQEDSAVYLCASSLSRSLADTQYFGPGTRLTVL.

This CDR3 is CASTPTGRNTEAFF. CDR3 nucleotides: TGTGCCAGCACCCCCACAGGAAGGAACACTGAAGCTTTCTTT. This chain links TRBV7-8 with TRBJ1-1, with D possibly TRBD1 on 5 matching bases. Trimming removed 7 bases at V and 1 base at J, with 13 bases between. This CDR3 is built from 14 residues. The V gene's germline CDR1 is SGHVS and CDR2 FQNEAQ.

J is TRBJ1-3 and V is TRBV7-9; tentative D call: TRBD1 (6 bases). Trimming took 3 bases from V and 6 from J, leaving 12 bases between them. From germline, CDR1 is SEHNR and CDR2 FQNEAQ (reference sequence). This CDR3 contains 14 residues. The CDR3 DNA sequence: TGTGCCAGCAGCTTTGCAGGGGAGGAAAACACCATATATTTT. Protein product: CASSFAGEENTIYF.

The chain combines TRBV18 with TRBJ2-3, with 11 bases lining up with TRBD2. The V gene's germline CDR1 is KGHSH and CDR2 LQKENI. The CDR3 extends over 19 amino acids. The V gene end was trimmed by 4 bases and the J gene end by 2 bases; junction bases not matched to a gene: 14. DNA for the CDR3: TGTGCCAGCTCACGGTTTCTACTCCTAGCGGGAGGTCTCACAGATACGCAGTATTTT. Translating gives CASSRFLLLAGGLTDTQYF.

The V call is TRBV28, the J call TRBJ1-5; 8 positions match TRBD1. Germline-derived CDR1 and CDR2 are MDHEN and SYDVKM. The CDR3 is made up of 14 amino acids. V shed 6 bases, J shed 6 bases, and the junction held 7 bases outside the gene matches. The CDR3 DNA follows: TGTGCCAGCAGACCGACAGGGGACGGTCAGCCCCAGCATTTT. Encoded protein: CASRPTGDGQPQHF. The variable domain in full, completed from reference TRBV28 and TRBJ1-5, reads DVKVTQSSRYLVKRTGEKVFLECVQDMDHENMFWYRQDPGLGLRLIYFSYDVKMKEKGDIPEGYSVSREKKERFSLILESASTNQTSMYLCASRPTGDGQPQHFGDGTRLSIL.

The chain recombines TRBV28 with TRBJ2-3; 11 bases are shared with TRBD2. Germline lookup yields CDR1 MDHEN and CDR2 SYDVKM. J lost 5 bases, V lost 6 bases, and 10 bases had no gene match. The CDR3 spans 16 residues. The CDR3 bases are TGTGCCAGCAGCCCAATAGCGGGAGGGTCCCGAGATACGCAGTATTTT. Amino acids: CASSPIAGGSRDTQYF.

CDR3 loop: CASSLHFRSSYNEQFF. In DNA, the CDR3 is TGTGCCAGCAGCTTGCACTTCCGGAGCTCCTACAATGAGCAGTTCTTC. This rearrangement joins TRBV5-6 to TRBJ2-1; D not certain. There are 16 residues in the CDR3. Germline V gene data show CDR1 as SGHDT and CDR2 as YYEEEE. Trimming pared 1 base from V and 0 bases from J, leaving 11 bases between.

The V gene is TRBV18, the J gene TRBJ2-1, with 10 bases identical to TRBD2. The V and J ends lost 6 bases and 5 bases, in that order; junction bases with no gene match: 7. The CDR3 covers 15 residues. Germline values: CDR1 KGHSH, CDR2 LQKENI. CDR3 in DNA: TGTGCCAGCTCGGTACTAGCGGGGACGGACAATGAGCAGTTCTTC. The encoded protein is CASSVLAGTDNEQFF.

This clone has only one observation. The chain carries TRBV7-8 and TRBJ2-5, with TRBD2 matching over 9 bases. The DNA end is a closer match to TRBJ2-7, so the J assignment may be wrong. The germline gives CDR1 SGHVS, CDR2 FQNEAQ. This CDR3 region has 14 residues. CDR3 bases: TGTGCCAGCAGCATTAGCGGGAGTGCCGACGAGCAGTACTTC. Translated: CASSISGSADEQYF.

The chain links TRBV7-3 to TRBJ2-2; tentative D call: TRBD2 (6 bases). Germline CDR1 SGHTA, CDR2 FQGTGA. This CDR3 has 17 amino acids. The V gene lost 4 bases and the J gene lost 0 bases, with 15 bases spanning the gap. CDR3 protein: CASSSRPRLANTGELFF. The CDR3 nucleotides are TGTGCCAGCAGCTCTCGGCCCCGACTAGCGAACACCGGGGAGCTGTTTTTT.

CDR3 in DNA: TGTGCCAGCAGCCACTCGACTAGCGGGAGATTCTCTGAGCAGTTCTTC. This translates into CASSHSTSGRFSEQFF. The chain combines TRBV7-9 with TRBJ2-1, with 12 bases lining up with TRBD2. J was trimmed by 9 bases and V by 5 bases; bases with no gene match: 11. The germline CDR1 and CDR2 sequences are SEHNR and FQNEAQ (reference sequence). This CDR3 has 16 amino acids.

The V and J genes are TRBV4-2 and TRBJ2-2, with D unclear. The CDR3 contains 14 residues. The germline V and J ends were trimmed by 2 bases and 2 bases, with 6 bases remaining between them. Per germline, CDR1 LGHNA and CDR2 YNFKEQ. CDR3 sequence: CASSQTENTGELFF. CDR3 nucleotide sequence: TGTGCCAGCAGCCAAACCGAAAACACCGGGGAGCTGTTTTTT.

The V gene is TRBV27, the J gene TRBJ1-5; 8 bases are shared with TRBD1. CDR1 is MNHEY and CDR2 is SMNVEV in the germline V gene (reference sequence). Trimming took 8 bases from V and 4 from J; bases not matched to a gene: 7. The CDR3 spans 14 residues. The CDR3 protein is CASRTGRENQPQHF. DNA of the CDR3: TGTGCCAGCCGGACAGGGAGGGAGAATCAGCCCCAGCATTTT.

The rearrangement uses TRBV5-1 and TRBJ1-5, with D tentatively TRBD1 (5 bases). The CDR3 consists of 11 residues. Germline lookup yields CDR1 SGHRS and CDR2 YFSETQ. Here the CDR3 reads CAVGDNQPQHF. Written as DNA, the CDR3 is TGCGCGGTGGGGGACAATCAGCCCCAGCATTTT.

The V gene is TRBV9, the J gene TRBJ2-7; the D gene could be TRBD1 or TRBD2 (5 bases each). Germline V gene sequence: CDR1 SGDLS, CDR2 YYNGEE. Trimming stripped 0 bases from V and 3 bases from J, with 7 bases between. The CDR3 contains 13 residues. CDR3 nucleotides: TGTGCCAGCAGCGTAGATGGGGGCTACGAGCAGTACTTC. Translating it yields CASSVDGGYEQYF.